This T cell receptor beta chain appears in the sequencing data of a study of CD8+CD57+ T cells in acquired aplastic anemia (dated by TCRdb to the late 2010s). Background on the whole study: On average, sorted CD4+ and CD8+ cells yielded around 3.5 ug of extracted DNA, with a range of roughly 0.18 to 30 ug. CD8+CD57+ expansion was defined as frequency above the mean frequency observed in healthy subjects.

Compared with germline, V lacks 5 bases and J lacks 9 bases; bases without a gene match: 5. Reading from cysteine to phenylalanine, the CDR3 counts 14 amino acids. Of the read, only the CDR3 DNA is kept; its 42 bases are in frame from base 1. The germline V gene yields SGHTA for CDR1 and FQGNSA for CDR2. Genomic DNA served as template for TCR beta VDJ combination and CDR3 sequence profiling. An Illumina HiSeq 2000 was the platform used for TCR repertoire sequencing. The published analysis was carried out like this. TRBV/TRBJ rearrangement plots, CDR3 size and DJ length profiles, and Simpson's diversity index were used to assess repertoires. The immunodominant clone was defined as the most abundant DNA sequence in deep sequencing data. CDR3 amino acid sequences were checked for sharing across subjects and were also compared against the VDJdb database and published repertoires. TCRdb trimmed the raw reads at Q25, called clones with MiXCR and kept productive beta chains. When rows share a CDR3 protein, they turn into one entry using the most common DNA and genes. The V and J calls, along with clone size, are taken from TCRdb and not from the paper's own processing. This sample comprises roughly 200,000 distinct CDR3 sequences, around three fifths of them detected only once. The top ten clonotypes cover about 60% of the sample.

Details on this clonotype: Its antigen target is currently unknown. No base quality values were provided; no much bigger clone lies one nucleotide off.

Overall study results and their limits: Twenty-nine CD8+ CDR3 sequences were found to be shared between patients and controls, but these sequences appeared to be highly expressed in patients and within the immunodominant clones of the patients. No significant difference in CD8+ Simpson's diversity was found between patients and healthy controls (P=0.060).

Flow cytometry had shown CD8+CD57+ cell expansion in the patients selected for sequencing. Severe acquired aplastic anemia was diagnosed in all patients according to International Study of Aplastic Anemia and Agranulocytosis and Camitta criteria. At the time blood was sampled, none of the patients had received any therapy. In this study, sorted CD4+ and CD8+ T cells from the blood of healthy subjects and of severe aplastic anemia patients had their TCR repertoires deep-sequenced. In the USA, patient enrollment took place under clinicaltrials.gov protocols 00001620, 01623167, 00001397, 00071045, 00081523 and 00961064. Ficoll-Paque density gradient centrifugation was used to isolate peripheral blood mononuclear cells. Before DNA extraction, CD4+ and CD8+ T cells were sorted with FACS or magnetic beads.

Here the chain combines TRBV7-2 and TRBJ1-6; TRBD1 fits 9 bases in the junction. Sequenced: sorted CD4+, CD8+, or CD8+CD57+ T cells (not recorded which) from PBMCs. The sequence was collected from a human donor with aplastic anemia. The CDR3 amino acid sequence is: CASSTDRGVSPLHF. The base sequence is TGTGCCAGCAGCACCGACAGGGGGGTTTCACCCCTCCACTTT. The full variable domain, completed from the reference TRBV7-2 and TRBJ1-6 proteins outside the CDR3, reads GAGVSQSPSNKVTEKGKDVELRCDPISGHTALYWYRQSLGQGLEFLIYFQGNSAPDKSGLPSDRFSAERTGGSVSTLTIQRTQQEDSAVYLCASSTDRGVSPLHFGNGTRLTVT.